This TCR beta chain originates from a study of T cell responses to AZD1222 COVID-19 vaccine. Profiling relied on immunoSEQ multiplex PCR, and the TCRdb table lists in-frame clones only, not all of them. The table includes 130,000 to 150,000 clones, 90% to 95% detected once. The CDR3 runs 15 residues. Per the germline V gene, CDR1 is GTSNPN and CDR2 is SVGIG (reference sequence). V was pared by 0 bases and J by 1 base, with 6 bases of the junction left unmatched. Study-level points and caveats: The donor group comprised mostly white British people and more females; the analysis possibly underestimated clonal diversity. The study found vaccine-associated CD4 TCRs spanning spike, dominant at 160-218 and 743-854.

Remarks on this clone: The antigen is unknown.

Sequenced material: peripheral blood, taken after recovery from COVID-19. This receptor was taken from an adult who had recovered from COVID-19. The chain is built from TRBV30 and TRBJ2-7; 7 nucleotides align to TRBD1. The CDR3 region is CAWSVREGQSYEQYF. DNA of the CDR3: TGTGCCTGGAGTGTACGAGAGGGACAGTCCTACGAGCAGTACTTC.